The entry below describes one T cell receptor beta chain. Its antigen is currently unknown. The PCR was carried out with 60 Vbeta primers and 13 Jbeta primers. Method: immunoSEQ multiplex PCR; TCRdb's copy keeps in-frame clones and lacks some. The table includes around 160,000 clones, 70% to 80% detected once. This specimen belongs to a study of cytomegalovirus exposure and HLA in healthy donors. Whereas donors were nominally healthy upon sampling, unrecorded immune exposures were probable. Study-level results: According to the study, 160 or so TCR beta chains were cytomegalovirus-associated. In an earlier analysis, productive rearrangement rates for most beta V segments clustered near 87% or 30%. A likely sequencing artifact accounted for one observed cluster of highly shared sequence variants.

The receptor was derived from a man younger than 30 in good health and CMV-seropositive. The sequenced sample consisted of PBMCs.

CDR3 coding DNA: TGTGCCAGCAGTGAAAGGGGACAGGGGATAGCTGAAGCTTTCTTT. This encodes CASSERGQGIAEAFF. The J gene is TRBJ1-1, the V gene TRBV2; 10 positions agree with TRBD1. The CDR3 covers 15 residues. Germline V gene sequence: CDR1 SNHLY, CDR2 FYNNEI. J lost 6 bases, V lost 2 bases, and 6 bases had no gene match.